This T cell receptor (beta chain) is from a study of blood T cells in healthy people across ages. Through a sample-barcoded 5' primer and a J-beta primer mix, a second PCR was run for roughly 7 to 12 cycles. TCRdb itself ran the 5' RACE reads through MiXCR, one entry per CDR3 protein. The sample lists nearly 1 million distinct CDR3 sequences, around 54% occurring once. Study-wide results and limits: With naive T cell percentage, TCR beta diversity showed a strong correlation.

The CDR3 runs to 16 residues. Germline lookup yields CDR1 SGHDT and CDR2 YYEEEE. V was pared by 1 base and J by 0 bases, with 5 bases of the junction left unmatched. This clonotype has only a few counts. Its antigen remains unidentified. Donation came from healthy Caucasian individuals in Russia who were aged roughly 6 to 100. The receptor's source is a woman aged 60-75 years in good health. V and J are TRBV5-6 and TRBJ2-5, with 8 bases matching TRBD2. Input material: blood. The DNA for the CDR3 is TGTGCCAGCAGCTTGCTGACTAGCGAGAACCAAGAGACCCAGTACTTC. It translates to CASSLLTSENQETQYF.